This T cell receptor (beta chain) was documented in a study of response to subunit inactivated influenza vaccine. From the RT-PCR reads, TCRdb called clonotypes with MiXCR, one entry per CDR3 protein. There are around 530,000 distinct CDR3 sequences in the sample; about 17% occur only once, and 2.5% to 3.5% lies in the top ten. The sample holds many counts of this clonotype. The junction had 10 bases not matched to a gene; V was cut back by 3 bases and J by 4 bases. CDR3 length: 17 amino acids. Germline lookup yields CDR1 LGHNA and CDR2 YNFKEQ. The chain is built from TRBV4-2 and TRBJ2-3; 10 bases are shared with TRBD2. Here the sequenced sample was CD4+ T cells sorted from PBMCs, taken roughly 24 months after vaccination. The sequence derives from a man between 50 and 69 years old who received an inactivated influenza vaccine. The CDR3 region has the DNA TGTGCCAGCAGCCAGGGAGCTAGCGGGGGTTCCCCAGATACGCAGTATTTT. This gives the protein CASSQGASGGSPDTQYF.